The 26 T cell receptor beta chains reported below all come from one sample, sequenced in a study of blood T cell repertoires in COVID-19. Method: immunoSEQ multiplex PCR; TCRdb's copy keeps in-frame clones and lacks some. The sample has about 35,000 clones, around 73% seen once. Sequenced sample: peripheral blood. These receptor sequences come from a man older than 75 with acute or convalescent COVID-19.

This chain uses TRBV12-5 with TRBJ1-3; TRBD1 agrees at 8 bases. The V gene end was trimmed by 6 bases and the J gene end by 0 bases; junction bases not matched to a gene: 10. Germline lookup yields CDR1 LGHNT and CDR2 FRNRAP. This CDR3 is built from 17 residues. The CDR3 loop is CASGWTGPTSSGNTIYF. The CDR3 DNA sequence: TGTGCTAGTGGGTGGACAGGGCCTACCAGCTCTGGAAACACCATATATTTT.

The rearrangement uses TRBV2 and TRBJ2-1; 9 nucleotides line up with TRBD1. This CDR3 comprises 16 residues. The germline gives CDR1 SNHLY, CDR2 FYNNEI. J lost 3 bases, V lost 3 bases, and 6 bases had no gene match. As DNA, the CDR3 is TGTGCCAGCAGTGAGGGGACAGGGTGGATCTACAATGAGCAGTTCTTC. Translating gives CASSEGTGWIYNEQFF.

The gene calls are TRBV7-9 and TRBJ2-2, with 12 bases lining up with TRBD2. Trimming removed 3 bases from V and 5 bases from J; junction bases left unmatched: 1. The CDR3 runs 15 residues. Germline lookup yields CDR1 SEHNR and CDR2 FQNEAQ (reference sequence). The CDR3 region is CASSFGLAGTGELFF. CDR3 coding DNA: TGTGCCAGCAGCTTCGGACTAGCGGGGACCGGGGAGCTGTTTTTT.

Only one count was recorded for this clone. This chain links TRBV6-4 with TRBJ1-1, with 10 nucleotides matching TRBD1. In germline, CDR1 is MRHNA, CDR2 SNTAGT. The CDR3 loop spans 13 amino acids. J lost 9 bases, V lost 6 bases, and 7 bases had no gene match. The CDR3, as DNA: TGTGCCAGCAGCGCAGACAGGGGGCGCCAAGCTTTCTTT. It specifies CASSADRGRQAFF.

The CDR3 DNA follows: TGTGCCAGCAGCCGAAGGGACAGGGGGCGAGAGACCCAGTACTTC. This encodes CASSRRDRGRETQYF. The chain has TRBV5-4 and TRBJ2-5, with 12 bases that match TRBD1. The V and J ends lost 4 bases and 4 bases, in that order; junction bases with no gene match: 5. CDR3 length equals 15 residues. Germline CDR1 and CDR2: SGHNT and YYREEE (reference sequence).

The CDR3 reads CATRTGGAGLDYGYTF. CDR3 in DNA: TGTGCCACCAGGACAGGGGGCGCAGGTTTGGACTATGGCTACACCTTC. The chain carries TRBV10-3 and TRBJ1-2; TRBD1 agrees at 11 bases. The CDR3 is made up of 16 amino acids. Germline V gene sequence: CDR1 ENHRY, CDR2 SYGVKD. Unmatched junction bases numbered 13, after V lost 10 bases and J lost 3 bases.

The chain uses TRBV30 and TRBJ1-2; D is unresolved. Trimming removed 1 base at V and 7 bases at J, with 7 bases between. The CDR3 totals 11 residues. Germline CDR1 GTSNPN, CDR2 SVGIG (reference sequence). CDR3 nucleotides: TGTGCCTGGAGTGGACGGGTTGGCTACACCTTC. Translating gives CAWSGRVGYTF.

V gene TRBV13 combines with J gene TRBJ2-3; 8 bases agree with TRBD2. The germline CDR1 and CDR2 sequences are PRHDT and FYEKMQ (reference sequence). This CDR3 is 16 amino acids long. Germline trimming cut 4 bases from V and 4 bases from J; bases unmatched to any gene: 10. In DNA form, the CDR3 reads TGTGCCAGCAGCTCCTCTTTTACGGGGGGGGCAGATACGCAGTATTTT. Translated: CASSSSFTGGADTQYF.

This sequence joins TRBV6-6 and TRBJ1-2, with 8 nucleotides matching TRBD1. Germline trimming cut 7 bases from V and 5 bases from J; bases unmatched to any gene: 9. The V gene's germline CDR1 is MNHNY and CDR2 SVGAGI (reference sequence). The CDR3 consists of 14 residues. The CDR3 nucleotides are TGTGCCAGCAAGACAGGGGCCGAACTATATGGCTACACCTTC. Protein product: CASKTGAELYGYTF.

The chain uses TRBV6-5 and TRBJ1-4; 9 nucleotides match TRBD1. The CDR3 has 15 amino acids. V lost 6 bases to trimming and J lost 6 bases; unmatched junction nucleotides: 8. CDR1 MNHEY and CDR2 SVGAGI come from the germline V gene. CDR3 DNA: TGTGCCAGCAGCCCCCCAGGGACAGGGTATGAAAAACTGTTTTTT. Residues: CASSPPGTGYEKLFF.

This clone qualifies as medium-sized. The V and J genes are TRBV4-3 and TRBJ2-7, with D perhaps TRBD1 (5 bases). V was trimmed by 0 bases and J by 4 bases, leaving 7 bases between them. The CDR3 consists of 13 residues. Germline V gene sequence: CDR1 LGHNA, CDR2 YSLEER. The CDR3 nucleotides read TGCGCCAGCAGCCAAGATCAGGGATACGAGCAGTACTTC. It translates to CASSQDQGYEQYF.

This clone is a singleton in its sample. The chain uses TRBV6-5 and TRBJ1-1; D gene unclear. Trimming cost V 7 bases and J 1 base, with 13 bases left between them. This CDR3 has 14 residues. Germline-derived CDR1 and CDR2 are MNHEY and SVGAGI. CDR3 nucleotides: TGTGCCAGCAACCAGGACGGGGAGAACACTGAAGCTTTCTTT. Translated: CASNQDGENTEAFF.

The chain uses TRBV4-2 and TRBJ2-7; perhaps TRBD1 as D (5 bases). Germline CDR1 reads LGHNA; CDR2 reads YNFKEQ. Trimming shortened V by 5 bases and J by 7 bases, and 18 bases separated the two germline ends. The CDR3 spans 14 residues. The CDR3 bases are TGTGCCAGCAGCAGGGGCCAGGGCTTGGGTGAGCAGTACTTC. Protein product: CASSRGQGLGEQYF.

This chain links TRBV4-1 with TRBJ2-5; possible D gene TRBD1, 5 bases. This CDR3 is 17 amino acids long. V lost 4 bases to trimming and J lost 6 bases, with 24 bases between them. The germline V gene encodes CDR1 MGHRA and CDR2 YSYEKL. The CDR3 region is CASSRTLTRATGKTQYF. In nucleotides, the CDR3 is TGCGCCAGCAGCCGGACCCTAACCCGGGCCACAGGAAAGACCCAGTACTTC.

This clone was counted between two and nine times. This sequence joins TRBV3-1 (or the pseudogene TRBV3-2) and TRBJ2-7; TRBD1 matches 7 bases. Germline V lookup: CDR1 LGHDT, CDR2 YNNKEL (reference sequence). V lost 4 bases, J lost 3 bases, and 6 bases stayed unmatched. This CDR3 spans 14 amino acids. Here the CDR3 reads CASSPRRGSYEQYF. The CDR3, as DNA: TGTGCCAGCAGCCCTCGCAGGGGGAGCTACGAGCAGTACTTC.

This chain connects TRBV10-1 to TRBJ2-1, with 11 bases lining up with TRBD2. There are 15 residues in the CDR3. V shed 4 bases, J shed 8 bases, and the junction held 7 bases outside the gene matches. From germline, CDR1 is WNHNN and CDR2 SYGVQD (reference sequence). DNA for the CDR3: TGCGCCAGCAGTGCCGGGACTAGCGGCTCACATGAGCAGTTCTTC. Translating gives CASSAGTSGSHEQFF.

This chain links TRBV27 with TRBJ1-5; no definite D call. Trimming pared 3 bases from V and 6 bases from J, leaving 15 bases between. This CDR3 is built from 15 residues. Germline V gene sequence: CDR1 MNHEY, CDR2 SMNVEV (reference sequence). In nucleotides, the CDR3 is TGTGCCAGCAGTTTCTCGGGTATCAATGCTCAGCCCCAGCATTTT. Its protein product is CASSFSGINAQPQHF.

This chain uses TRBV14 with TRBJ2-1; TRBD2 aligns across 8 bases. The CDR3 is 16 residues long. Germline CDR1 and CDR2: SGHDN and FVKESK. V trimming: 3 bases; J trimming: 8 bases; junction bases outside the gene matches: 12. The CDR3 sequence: CASSQLLAAARHEQFF. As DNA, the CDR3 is TGTGCCAGCAGCCAGCTACTAGCGGCGGCTCGACATGAGCAGTTCTTC. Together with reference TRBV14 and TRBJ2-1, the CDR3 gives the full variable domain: EAGVTQFPSHSVIEKGQTVTLRCDPISGHDNLYWYRRVMGKEIKFLLHFVKESKQDESGMPNNRFLAERTGGTYSTLKVQPAELEDSGVYFCASSQLLAAARHEQFFGPGTRLTVL.

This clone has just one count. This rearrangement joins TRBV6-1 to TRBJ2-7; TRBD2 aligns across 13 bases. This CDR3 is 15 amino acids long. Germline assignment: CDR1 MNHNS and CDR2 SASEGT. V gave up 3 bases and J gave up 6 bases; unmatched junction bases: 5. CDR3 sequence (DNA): TGTGCCAGCAGTGATGGACTAGCGGGGGTTAGCGAGCAGTACTTC. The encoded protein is CASSDGLAGVSEQYF.

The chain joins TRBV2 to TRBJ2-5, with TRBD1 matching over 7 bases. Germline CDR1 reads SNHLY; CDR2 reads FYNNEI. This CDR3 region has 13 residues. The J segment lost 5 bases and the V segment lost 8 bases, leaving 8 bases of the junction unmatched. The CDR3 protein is CASSRGLMETQYF. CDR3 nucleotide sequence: TGTGCCAGCTCCAGGGGGTTGATGGAGACCCAGTACTTC.

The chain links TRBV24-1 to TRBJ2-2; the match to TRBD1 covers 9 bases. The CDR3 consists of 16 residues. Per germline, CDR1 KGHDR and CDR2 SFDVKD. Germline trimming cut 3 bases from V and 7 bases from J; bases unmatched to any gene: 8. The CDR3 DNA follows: TGTGCCACCAGTGATCCCGCACAGGGGGCTGGCGGGGAGCTGTTTTTT. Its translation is CATSDPAQGAGGELFF.

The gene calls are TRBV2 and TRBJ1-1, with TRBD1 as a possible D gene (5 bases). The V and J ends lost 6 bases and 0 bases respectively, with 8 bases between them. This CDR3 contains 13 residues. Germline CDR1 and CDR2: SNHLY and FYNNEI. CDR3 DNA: TGTGCCAGCAGCAGGGCCTTGAACACTGAAGCTTTCTTT. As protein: CASSRALNTEAFF.

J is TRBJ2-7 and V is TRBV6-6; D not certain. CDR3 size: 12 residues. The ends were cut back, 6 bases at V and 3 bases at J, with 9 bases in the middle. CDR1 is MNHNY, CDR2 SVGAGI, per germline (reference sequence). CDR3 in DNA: TGTGCCAGCAGAATCGGCGGCTACGAGCAGTACTTC. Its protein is CASRIGGYEQYF.

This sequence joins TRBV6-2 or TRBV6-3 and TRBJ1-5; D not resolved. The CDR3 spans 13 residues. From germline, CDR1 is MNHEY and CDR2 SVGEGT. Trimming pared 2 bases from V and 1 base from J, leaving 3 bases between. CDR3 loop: CASSYGSNQPQHF. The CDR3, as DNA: TGTGCCAGCAGTTACGGCAGCAATCAGCCCCAGCATTTT.

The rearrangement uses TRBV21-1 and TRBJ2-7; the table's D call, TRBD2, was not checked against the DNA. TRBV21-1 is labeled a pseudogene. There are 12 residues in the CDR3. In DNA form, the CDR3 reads TGTGCCAGCATCTCTCGGGCCTACGAGCAGTACTTC. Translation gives CASISRAYEQYF.

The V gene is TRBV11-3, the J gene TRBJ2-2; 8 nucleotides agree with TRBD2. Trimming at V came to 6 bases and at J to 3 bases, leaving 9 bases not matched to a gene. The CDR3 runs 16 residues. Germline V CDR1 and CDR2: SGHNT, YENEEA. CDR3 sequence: CASSSVSGVHTGELFF. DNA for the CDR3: TGTGCCAGCAGTTCTGTTAGCGGGGTGCACACCGGGGAGCTGTTTTTT.